Presented here are 2 T cell receptor beta chains from one specimen sequenced in a study of control samples from healthy donors and cancer patients. Clones were read by immunoSEQ multiplex PCR, and TCRdb kept only the in-frame ones, dropping some. This table has around 100,000 clones, about 88% appearing once. Sequenced input: blood. These receptor sequences come from a woman in her fifties or sixties in good health.

The chain joins TRBV6-2 or TRBV6-3 to TRBJ1-1; no firm D call. The CDR3 spans 13 residues. Trimming took 6 bases from V and 1 from J, leaving 9 bases between them. CDR1 and CDR2 from the germline V gene are MNHEY and SVGEGT. The CDR3 protein is CASSFTQNTEAFF. CDR3 in DNA: TGTGCCAGCAGCTTCACACAGAACACTGAAGCTTTCTTT.

V is TRBV19 and J is TRBJ1-2; D remains ambiguous. Trimming left V 11 bases short and J 12 bases short, with 19 bases between. Germline CDR1 reads LNHDA; CDR2 reads SQIVND (reference sequence). This CDR3 is built from 11 residues. DNA of the CDR3: TGTGCCGTATTCGTCGGCGCCGCTCACACCTTC. Its translation is CAVFVGAAHTF.